The 10 T cell receptor beta chains below were found in one sample sequenced in a study of molecular identifiers for immune sequencing clone quantification. TCRdb reprocessed the PCR reads with MiXCR, giving one entry per CDR3 protein. The table lists around 320,000 distinct CDR3 sequences, under 25% of them singletons. The specimen was naive CD8+ T cells from blood, with Jurkat cell RNA spiked in. Subset meaning: FACS-sorted CD8+CD4-CCR7+CD45RA+ naive T cells. Receptors originate from a human donor in good health. Some libraries in this study had Jurkat cell RNA spiked in.

The chain links TRBV13 to TRBJ2-5, with unresolved D. In germline, CDR1 is PRHDT, CDR2 FYEKMQ (reference sequence). This CDR3 region has 12 residues. Trimming took off 3 bases at V and 3 bases at J, with 5 bases between the two ends. The CDR3 protein is CASSFREETQYF. The CDR3 DNA reads TGTGCCAGCAGCTTTAGGGAAGAGACCCAGTACTTC.

This clonotype was seen more than once but under ten times. The V gene is TRBV6-5, the J gene TRBJ2-7; 12 nucleotides match TRBD1. CDR1 and CDR2 (germline): MNHEY, SVGAGI. The V and J ends lost 2 bases and 4 bases, in that order; junction bases with no gene match: 3. This CDR3 is 15 amino acids long. This CDR3 is CASSYGTGGLYEQYF. The CDR3 DNA reads TGTGCCAGCAGTTACGGGACAGGGGGCTTATACGAGCAGTACTTC.

In this sample, this clonotype turned up a few times. This chain links TRBV20-1 with TRBJ2-2, with D possibly TRBD1 on 5 matching bases. This CDR3 has 17 residues. With 0 bases removed from V and 2 bases from J, the gap between germline ends came to 16 bases. CDR1 and CDR2 from the germline V gene are DFQATT and SNEGSKA (reference sequence). The CDR3 loop reads CSARDLWGGDNTGELFF. Here the CDR3 DNA reads TGCAGTGCTAGAGATCTATGGGGCGGAGATAACACCGGGGAGCTGTTTTTT.

The genes are TRBV7-9 and TRBJ2-6; D perhaps matches TRBD1 (6 bases). Germline loops: CDR1 SEHNR, CDR2 FQNEAQ (reference sequence). CDR3 size: 19 residues. Deletions cut 4 bases from V and 2 bases from J, with 21 bases between. The CDR3 DNA is TGTGCCAGCAGCTCGAATTGGGCTACAGGGTCCCCTGGGGCCAACGTCCTGACTTTC. It is translated as CASSSNWATGSPGANVLTF.

This clonotype was detected ten times or more. The rearrangement links TRBV5-4 to TRBJ2-7; either TRBD1 or TRBD2 may supply D (5 bases each). V was clipped by 0 bases and J by 5 bases, with 12 bases between them. The CDR3 is 14 amino acids. Germline lookup yields CDR1 SGHNT and CDR2 YYREEE (reference sequence). CDR3 bases: TGTGCCAGCAGCTTGGAGGCAGGGACCCACGAGCAGTACTTC. Its protein is CASSLEAGTHEQYF.

This clonotype has at least ten counts. The chain is built from TRBV7-9 and TRBJ1-1; TRBD1 matches 8 bases. CDR1 is SEHNR, CDR2 FQNEAQ, per germline (reference sequence). The J segment lost 7 bases and the V segment lost 5 bases, leaving 15 bases of the junction unmatched. The CDR3 has 16 amino acids. CDR3 nucleotide sequence: TGTGCCAGCAGCCCAGGTGACAGGGGACCAAGGATTGAAGCTTTCTTT. This translates into CASSPGDRGPRIEAFF.

Regarding this clonotype: Relative to the germline gene, one junction end is altered; a read error may explain this. V and J are TRBV9 and TRBJ2-7, with D perhaps matching TRBD2 (7 bases). This CDR3 has 14 amino acids. Germline V gene lookup returns CDR1 SGDLS and CDR2 YYNGEE. CDR3 loop: CAGSVGGGTYEQYF. DNA for the CDR3: TGTGCCGGCAGCGTAGGGGGAGGGACCTACGAGCAGTACTTC.

The table lists this clonotype with a count of one. A read error may be the cause here, since a much bigger clone is one base away. The chain uses TRBV19 and TRBJ2-2; D perhaps matches TRBD2 (5 bases). The CDR3 totals 14 residues. Germline CDR1 LNHDA, CDR2 SQIVND (reference sequence). CDR3 protein: CASSMVVSAGERFF. The DNA for the CDR3 is TGTGCCAGTAGTATGGTAGTGTCCGCCGGGGAGCGGTTTTTT.

This clonotype was observed many times. The chain joins TRBV12-3 or TRBV12-4 to TRBJ2-7, with TRBD1 matching over 9 bases. J was trimmed by 4 bases and V by 7 bases; bases with no gene match: 8. The CDR3 runs 14 residues. The CDR3 sequence: CASITGTGRYEQYF. The CDR3 DNA sequence: TGTGCCAGCATTACCGGGACAGGGCGGTACGAGCAGTACTTC.

This clonotype has a count of ten or more. V usage is TRBV5-6 and J usage is TRBJ1-5; TRBD1 aligns across 9 bases. After removal of 4 bases from V and 1 base from J, the junction contained 6 bases not matched to a gene. Looked up from germline, CDR1 is SGHDT and CDR2 is YYEEEE. This CDR3 comprises 16 residues. The CDR3 DNA reads TGTGCCAGCAGCGCCACAGGGGGCGGGAGCAATCAGCCCCAGCATTTT. Translated: CASSATGGGSNQPQHF.